Listed here is a single TCR beta chain. The data derive from a study of blood T cell repertoires in COVID-19. About the research overall: T cells, B-cell-depleted T cells, or PBMCs supplied cDNA or gDNA.

Losses at the gene ends were 5 bases for V and 3 bases for J; bases not matched to a gene: 9. The CDR3 sequence is 16 residues long. Germline CDR1 MNHEY, CDR2 SVGEGT. Original methodology: Amplification of reference gene primers provided the estimated nucleated cell counts. TCRdb's copy holds only in-frame clones and misses some; the assay was immunoSEQ multiplex PCR. The V and J calls and clone size come from that table; D and trimming were worked out from the DNA. Of 150,000 to 180,000 clones listed, about three quarters are singletons. The chain carries TRBV6-2 or TRBV6-3 and TRBJ2-3, with 9 bases matching TRBD2. The receptor comes from a man older than 75 with acute or convalescent COVID-19. Sequencing was carried out using peripheral blood. The CDR3 bases are TGTGCCAGCAGTCCATATCTAGCGGGGACTACAGATACGCAGTATTTT. Its translation is CASSPYLAGTTDTQYF.